A single sample is the source of the 27 T cell receptor beta chains below, sequenced in a study of control samples from healthy donors and cancer patients. TCRdb keeps only in-frame clones here, not all; method: immunoSEQ multiplex PCR. The sample has about 130,000 clones; around 90% are singletons. The sample consisted of blood. The receptors come from a man aged 18 to 30 in good health.

The chain combines TRBV6-1 with TRBJ2-1; D call uncertain. Germline CDR1 reads MNHNS; CDR2 reads SASEGT. V was clipped by 3 bases and J by 6 bases, with 9 bases between them. The CDR3 runs 13 residues. The CDR3 bases are TGTGCCAGCAGTGAGTCTAGTTTCAATGAGCAGTTCTTC. Translation: CASSESSFNEQFF.

The V and J genes are TRBV10-2 and TRBJ1-1; D gene ambiguous. This CDR3 spans 13 amino acids. V shed 6 bases and J shed 1 base, with 9 bases lying between them. CDR1 WSHSY and CDR2 SAAADI come from the germline V gene. Written as DNA, the CDR3 is TGCGCCAGCAGCAAAGGACCGAACACTGAAGCTTTCTTT. It is translated as CASSKGPNTEAFF.

The V gene is TRBV10-2, the J gene TRBJ1-4, with D unclear. The CDR3 loop spans 11 amino acids. Germline V gives CDR1 WSHSY, CDR2 SAAADI. Trimming cost V 2 bases and J 8 bases, with 3 bases left between them. The CDR3 DNA reads as TGCGCCAGCAGTGAGCAGGAAAAACTGTTTTTT. This gives the protein CASSEQEKLFF.

This clone is a singleton in its sample. The chain couples TRBV4-1 to TRBJ2-7; TRBD2 matches at 7 bases. Germline V gene data show CDR1 as MGHRA and CDR2 as YSYEKL. The CDR3 totals 15 residues. V shed 1 base, J shed 3 bases, and the junction held 6 bases outside the gene matches. CDR3 in DNA: TGCGCCAGCAGCCAAGTCAACGGGGGGAACTACGAGCAGTACTTC. Residues: CASSQVNGGNYEQYF.

The chain uses TRBV13 and TRBJ1-6, with D perhaps TRBD1 (5 bases). The CDR3 runs 17 residues. The germline V gene encodes CDR1 PRHDT and CDR2 FYEKMQ (reference sequence). Trimming removed 4 bases from V and 0 bases from J, with 13 bases in between. CDR3: CASSSRRGASYNSPLHF. The CDR3 DNA sequence: TGTGCCAGCAGCTCCCGCCGGGGCGCCTCCTATAATTCACCCCTCCACTTT.

The V call is TRBV2, the J call TRBJ2-5; 12 bases are a match to TRBD2. J gave up 5 bases and V 2 bases, and 9 bases lay outside the gene matches. This CDR3 spans 17 amino acids. Germline V gene sequence: CDR1 SNHLY, CDR2 FYNNEI. CDR3 loop: CASSESSSGGAFETQYF. For the CDR3, the DNA is TGTGCCAGCAGTGAATCGTCTAGCGGGGGGGCCTTCGAGACCCAGTACTTC.

This rearrangement joins TRBV5-1 to TRBJ1-1; 7 bases agree with TRBD1. The CDR3 consists of 14 residues. Per germline, CDR1 SGHRS and CDR2 YFSETQ. V trimming: 6 bases; J trimming: 5 bases; junction bases outside the gene matches: 10. CDR3: CASTPPDRLTEAFF. Here the CDR3 DNA reads TGCGCCAGCACACCACCGGACAGGTTAACTGAAGCTTTCTTT.

The V gene is TRBV24-1, the J gene TRBJ2-2, with 7 bases matching TRBD1. With 3 bases clipped from V and 4 bases from J, the junction kept 10 bases outside the gene matches. The length of the CDR3 is 17 residues. The germline V gene has CDR1 KGHDR and CDR2 SFDVKD. CDR3 nucleotides: TGTGCCACCAGTGATACCTCTAGGGGGCCTCTCACCGGGGAGCTGTTTTTT. This gives the protein CATSDTSRGPLTGELFF.

The chain combines TRBV9 with TRBJ2-5, with D possibly being TRBD1 or TRBD2 (5 bases each). This CDR3 is 14 amino acids long. Germline assignment: CDR1 SGDLS and CDR2 YYNGEE. V was clipped by 4 bases and J by 3 bases, with 13 bases between them. CDR3 bases: TGTGCCAGCAGCTCCGGGGCTTATGAAGAGACCCAGTACTTC. Encoded protein: CASSSGAYEETQYF.

This clone was observed a few times. This chain connects TRBV7-2 to TRBJ2-1; 9 bases are shared with TRBD2. The CDR3 runs 15 residues. CDR1 is SGHTA and CDR2 is FQGNSA in the germline V gene. After removal of 3 bases from V and 10 bases from J, the junction contained 10 bases not matched to a gene. CDR3 sequence reads: CASSFSLAGPGEQFF. In DNA, the CDR3 is TGTGCCAGCAGCTTTAGTCTAGCGGGGCCAGGGGAGCAGTTCTTC.

The gene calls are TRBV29-1 and TRBJ2-5; 11 nucleotides line up with TRBD2. Losses at the gene ends were 4 bases for V and 1 base for J; bases not matched to a gene: 5. Germline V gene sequence: CDR1 SQVTM, CDR2 ANQGSEA. The CDR3 runs 15 residues. CDR3 protein: CSVGRLAGTQETQYF. CDR3 DNA sequence: TGCAGCGTTGGAAGACTAGCGGGGACCCAAGAGACCCAGTACTTC.

V is TRBV30 and J is TRBJ2-4; the D gene is possibly TRBD1 (6 bases). Germline V lookup: CDR1 GTSNPN, CDR2 SVGIG (reference sequence). V was clipped by 3 bases and J by 8 bases, with 26 bases between them. The CDR3 is 17 amino acids. The CDR3 sequence is CAWSPPFLGGGRDIQYF. DNA for the CDR3: TGTGCCTGGAGCCCCCCCTTTCTTGGGGGCGGTAGAGACATTCAGTACTTC. Variable domain in full (rest from reference TRBV30 and TRBJ2-4): SQTIHQWPATLVQPVGSPLSLECTVEGTSNPNLYWYRQAAGRGLQLLFYSVGIGQISSEVPQNLSASRPQDRQFILSSKKLLLSDSGFYLCAWSPPFLGGGRDIQYFGAGTRLSVL.

This chain connects TRBV10-3 to TRBJ2-5; possibly TRBD1 for D (5 bases). The CDR3 extends over 12 amino acids. Germline CDR1 and CDR2: ENHRY and SYGVKD. Trimming stripped 3 bases from V and 3 bases from J, with 5 bases between. CDR3 in amino acids: CAISDREETQYF. The CDR3 region has the DNA TGTGCCATCAGTGACAGGGAAGAGACCCAGTACTTC.

J is TRBJ2-1 and V is TRBV6-5; TRBD1 agrees at 9 bases. The CDR3 is 15 residues long. The V segment lost 2 bases and the J segment 6 bases; nucleotides outside the gene matches: 5. Germline-derived CDR1 and CDR2 are MNHEY and SVGAGI. CDR3 region: CASSYGGDRVNEQFF. As DNA, the CDR3 is TGTGCCAGCAGTTACGGAGGGGACAGGGTCAATGAGCAGTTCTTC.

The V call is TRBV6-6, the J call TRBJ1-1, with D possibly TRBD1 on 5 matching bases. The germline V gene has CDR1 MNHNY and CDR2 SVGAGI (reference sequence). The CDR3 spans 12 residues. V was pared by 6 bases and J by 8 bases, with 13 bases between. In DNA, the CDR3 is TGTGCCAGCAGACGACAGCCGGAGGAAGCTTTCTTT. It specifies CASRRQPEEAFF.

This chain links TRBV27 with TRBJ2-1, with D possibly being TRBD2 (6 bases). V was pared by 3 bases and J by 4 bases, with 13 bases between. This CDR3 region has 15 residues. Germline lookup yields CDR1 MNHEY and CDR2 SMNVEV (reference sequence). DNA for the CDR3: TGTGCCAGCAGTTTGGTTAGCGGTAATTACAATGAGCAGTTCTTC. Its translation is CASSLVSGNYNEQFF.

V usage is TRBV19 and J usage is TRBJ2-1; TRBD1 aligns across 11 bases. The CDR3 is made up of 15 amino acids. CDR1 is LNHDA and CDR2 is SQIVND in the germline V gene (reference sequence). The V segment lost 8 bases and the J segment 8 bases; nucleotides outside the gene matches: 11. The CDR3 sequence is CASGLGQGVWDEQFF. Here the CDR3 DNA reads TGTGCCAGTGGATTGGGACAGGGGGTATGGGATGAGCAGTTCTTC.

This clone was counted between two and nine times. V and J are TRBV5-4 and TRBJ2-1; 10 bases agree with TRBD2. The CDR3 covers 16 residues. V lost 0 bases to trimming and J lost 7 bases; unmatched junction nucleotides: 7. CDR1 and CDR2 (germline): SGHNT, YYREEE (reference sequence). CDR3 nucleotides: TGTGCCAGCAGCTTGGCCCTGCTAGCGGGGGCGAATGAGCAGTTCTTC. Translated, it gives CASSLALLAGANEQFF.

The chain recombines TRBV7-3 with TRBJ2-2; no clear D gene. V dropped 3 bases and J dropped 1 base, with 3 bases sitting between them. Looked up from germline, CDR1 is SGHTA and CDR2 is FQGTGA. CDR3 size: 13 residues. The CDR3 loop is CASSLGNTGELFF. The CDR3 bases are TGTGCCAGCAGCTTGGGGAACACCGGGGAGCTGTTTTTT. Filled out from reference TRBV7-3 and TRBJ2-2, the complete variable domain reads GAGVSQTPSNKVTEKGKYVELRCDPISGHTALYWYRQSLGQGPEFLIYFQGTGAADDSGLPNDRFFAVRPEGSVSTLKIQRTERGDSAVYLCASSLGNTGELFFGEGSRLTVL.

V usage is TRBV6-6 and J usage is TRBJ1-1; D might be TRBD1 (6 bases). Trimming stripped 6 bases from V and 0 bases from J, with 8 bases between. This CDR3 is 13 amino acids long. Germline lookup yields CDR1 MNHNY and CDR2 SVGAGI (reference sequence). CDR3 sequence (DNA): TGTGCCAGCAGACAGGGCTTGAACACTGAAGCTTTCTTT. Amino acids: CASRQGLNTEAFF.

The rearrangement uses TRBV28 and TRBJ2-2; D is uncertain. The CDR3 runs 11 residues. V was trimmed by 8 bases and J by 2 bases, leaving 3 bases between them. CDR1 and CDR2 (germline): MDHEN, SYDVKM. The CDR3 DNA sequence: TGTGCCAGCGCAAACACCGGGGAGCTGTTTTTT. Its protein product is CASANTGELFF.

The chain is built from TRBV2 and TRBJ2-1, with TRBD2 matching over 11 bases. V gave up 5 bases and J gave up 10 bases; unmatched junction bases: 10. From germline, CDR1 is SNHLY and CDR2 FYNNEI. The CDR3 has 15 amino acids. Written as DNA, the CDR3 is TGTGCCAGCAGTCCAGATCTAGCGGGGGGTGGCGAGCAGTTCTTC. Amino acid sequence: CASSPDLAGGGEQFF.

V gene TRBV11-3 combines with J gene TRBJ2-5, with TRBD2 matching over 15 bases. V lost 5 bases, J lost 3 bases, and 10 bases stayed unmatched. Germline CDR1 SGHNT, CDR2 YENEEA. The CDR3 has 18 residues. This CDR3 is CASSARTSGGAEEETQYF. The DNA for the CDR3 is TGTGCCAGCAGCGCGCGGACTAGCGGGGGGGCCGAAGAAGAGACCCAGTACTTC. Filled out from reference TRBV11-3 and TRBJ2-5, the complete variable domain reads EAGVVQSPRYKIIEKKQPVAFWCNPISGHNTLYWYLQNLGQGPELLIRYENEEAVDDSQLPKDRFSAERLKGVDSTLKIQPAELGDSAVYLCASSARTSGGAEEETQYFGPGTRLLVL.

J is TRBJ2-3 and V is TRBV2; 9 bases agree with TRBD1. V lost 6 bases and J lost 4; bases outside the gene matches: 5. Germline-derived CDR1 and CDR2 are SNHLY and FYNNEI. The CDR3 is 14 residues long. The CDR3 region is CASSRTGVADTQYF. CDR3 DNA sequence: TGTGCCAGCAGCAGGACAGGGGTCGCAGATACGCAGTATTTT. The full variable domain, rest sourced from reference TRBV2 and TRBJ2-3, is EPEVTQTPSHQVTQMGQEVILRCVPISNHLYFYWYRQILGQKVEFLVSFYNNEISEKSEIFDDQFSVERPDGSNFTLKIRSTKLEDSAMYFCASSRTGVADTQYFGPGTRLTVL.

The rearrangement links TRBV5-1 to TRBJ2-3; D is possibly TRBD2 (7 bases). V lost 5 bases, J lost 6 bases, and 16 bases lay in between. This CDR3 is 14 amino acids long. Germline V gene sequence: CDR1 SGHRS, CDR2 YFSETQ. The CDR3 sequence is CASRIGGGGDTQYF. As DNA, the CDR3 is TGCGCCAGCAGAATCGGCGGGGGCGGGGATACGCAGTATTTT.

The chain uses TRBV6-5 and TRBJ2-1, with TRBD2 matching over 11 bases. The germline CDR1 and CDR2 sequences are MNHEY and SVGAGI. The CDR3 has 15 residues. Trimming removed 2 bases from V and 9 bases from J; junction bases left unmatched: 6. The CDR3 DNA follows: TGTGCCAGCAGTTACGCTAGCGGGGGGAGGAGTGAGCAGTTCTTC. It codes for CASSYASGGRSEQFF.

The chain couples TRBV7-2 to TRBJ1-3, with no clear D. The length of the CDR3 is 17 residues. The V end was cut by 3 bases, the J end by 2 bases, with 17 bases between. Germline V CDR1 and CDR2: SGHTA, FQGNSA. Written as DNA, the CDR3 is TGTGCCAGCAGCTTCATAGCCTATCGGCAGACTGGAAACACCATATATTTT. It yields the protein CASSFIAYRQTGNTIYF.